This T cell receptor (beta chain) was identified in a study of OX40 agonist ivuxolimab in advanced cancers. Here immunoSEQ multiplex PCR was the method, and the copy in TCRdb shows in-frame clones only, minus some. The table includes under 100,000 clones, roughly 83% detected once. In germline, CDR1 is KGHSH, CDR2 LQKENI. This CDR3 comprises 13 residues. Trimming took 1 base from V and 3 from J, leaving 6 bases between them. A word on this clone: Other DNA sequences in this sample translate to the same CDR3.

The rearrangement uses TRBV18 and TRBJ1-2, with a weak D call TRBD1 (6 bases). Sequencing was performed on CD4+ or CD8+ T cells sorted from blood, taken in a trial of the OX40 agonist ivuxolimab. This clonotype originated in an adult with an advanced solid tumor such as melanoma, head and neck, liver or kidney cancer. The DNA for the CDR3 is TGTGCCAGCTCACCACAGGGGGACTATGGCTACACCTTC. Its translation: CASSPQGDYGYTF.